The TCR beta chain under discussion was sequenced for a study of T cell changes during pregnancy in multiple sclerosis. The method was immunoSEQ multiplex PCR; TCRdb's version includes in-frame clones alone and lacks a portion of them. This table holds approximately 33,000 clones, 85% to 90% found once. V was trimmed by 6 bases and J by 3 bases, leaving 12 bases between them. This CDR3 is 13 amino acids long. Per germline, CDR1 KGHSH and CDR2 LQKENI. The TCR sequence derives from a female donor in good health, enrolled as a control in a pregnancy study. V and J are TRBV18 and TRBJ2-7, with D maybe TRBD2 (5 bases). The sequenced sample was CD4+ T cells from peripheral blood mononuclear cells, obtained in the first trimester of pregnancy. CDR3 amino acids: CASSPGDDYEQYF. The CDR3 coding sequence is TGTGCCAGCTCCCCCGGGGATGACTACGAGCAGTACTTC.